A single sample is the source of the 20 T cell receptor beta chains below, sequenced in a study of CD8 T cells in ankylosing spondylitis. Study-wide findings and caveats: Apparently characteristic of ankylosing spondylitis blood was a TCR beta motif (about 8 highly homologous variants).

Their cognate antigens are unknown. TCRdb fed the 5' RACE reads into MiXCR, producing one record per CDR3 protein. The table includes approximately 550,000 distinct CDR3 sequences, over 9.5% detected once. Specimen: blood, either unsorted or a sorted T cell fraction (not recorded which). These receptors all come from a male donor with ankylosing spondylitis.

The CDR3: CASSQDRTRGVIEQFF. For the CDR3, the DNA is TGTGCCAGCAGCCAAGACCGGACCAGGGGGGTGATTGAGCAGTTCTTC. The chain is built from TRBV3-1 and TRBJ2-1, with a possible D match to TRBD1 (7 bases). This CDR3 has 16 amino acids. In germline, CDR1 is LGHDT, CDR2 YNNKEL (reference sequence). V lost 0 bases and J lost 9, with 18 bases in between.

The V call is TRBV18, the J call TRBJ2-1; TRBD1 matches 10 bases. There are 15 residues in the CDR3. Germline assignment: CDR1 KGHSH and CDR2 LQKENI. Trimming took 1 base from V and 4 from J; bases not matched to a gene: 1. CDR3 DNA: TGTGCCAGCTCACCACAGGGACAGGGGTACAATGAGCAGTTCTTC. Protein product: CASSPQGQGYNEQFF. The entire variable domain, with the rest obtained from reference TRBV18 and TRBJ2-1, is as follows: NAGVMQNPRHLVRRRGQEARLRCSPMKGHSHVYWYRQLPEEGLKFMVYLQKENIIDESGMPKERFSAEFPKEGPSILRIQQVVRGDSAAYFCASSPQGQGYNEQFFGPGTRLTVL.

This chain joins TRBV11-2 and TRBJ1-1; perhaps TRBD1 as D (6 bases). Germline-derived CDR1 and CDR2 are SGHAT and FQNNGV. Trimming removed 5 bases at V and 2 bases at J, with 21 bases between. The CDR3 totals 17 residues. CDR3: CASSPTWDTSSNTEAFF. The CDR3 coding sequence is TGTGCCAGCAGCCCCACCTGGGACACCAGTTCAAACACTGAAGCTTTCTTT.

This clonotype showed up just a few times. The chain recombines TRBV6-1 with TRBJ2-5; TRBD2 is a possible D gene (6 bases). Trimming pared 3 bases from V and 8 bases from J, leaving 16 bases between. The CDR3 runs to 14 residues. The V gene's germline CDR1 is MNHNS and CDR2 SASEGT. The CDR3: CASSDFPAGTTQYF. The CDR3 DNA sequence: TGTGCCAGCAGTGATTTTCCCGCGGGGACTACCCAGTACTTC.

Only a few counts were recorded for this clonotype. The V gene is TRBV12-3 or TRBV12-4, the J gene TRBJ2-3; tentatively, D is TRBD1 or TRBD2 (5 bases each). V dropped 6 bases and J dropped 0 bases, with 16 bases sitting between them. CDR3 length: 16 amino acids. CDR3 nucleotide sequence: TGTGCCAGCAGAAACCGGGACGGCACTAGCACAGATACGCAGTATTTT. Protein: CASRNRDGTSTDTQYF.

This clonotype was seen more than once but under ten times. The chain joins TRBV10-3 to TRBJ2-1; the match to TRBD1 covers 8 bases. The V and J ends lost 6 bases and 5 bases, in that order; junction bases with no gene match: 3. The CDR3 sequence is 13 residues long. Germline CDR1 and CDR2: ENHRY and SYGVKD. CDR3 DNA: TGTGCCATCAGCGGACAGGGAGACAATGAGCAGTTCTTC. Protein product: CAISGQGDNEQFF.

This clonotype occurred a few times. CDR3 DNA: TGTGCCAGCAGCCCGAACCGCTGGGAGGGCCCTGGTGAGCAGTTCTTC. Its protein is CASSPNRWEGPGEQFF. This chain joins TRBV12-3 or TRBV12-4 and TRBJ2-1; 7 bases fit TRBD2. Trimming removed 6 bases from V and 9 bases from J; junction bases left unmatched: 17. The CDR3 has 16 residues.

As for this clonotype: Possible read error: a much larger clone is one base away. The chain has TRBV12-3 or TRBV12-4 and TRBJ1-5; maybe TRBD1 (6 bases). This CDR3 is built from 12 residues. The CDR3 is CPSSLGTPSQHF. In nucleotides, the CDR3 is TGTCCCAGCAGTTTAGGGACACCTTCCCAGCATTTT.

This sequence joins TRBV4-2 and TRBJ2-1; TRBD2 matches at 7 bases. Germline V gene lookup returns CDR1 LGHNA and CDR2 YNFKEQ. Trimming at V came to 2 bases and at J to 8 bases, leaving 18 bases not matched to a gene. This CDR3 is 18 amino acids long. The CDR3 protein is CASSQSAIGPQREYEQFF. CDR3 coding DNA: TGTGCCAGCAGCCAAAGTGCCATAGGGCCACAGCGGGAATATGAGCAGTTCTTC.

The sample holds a few counts of this clonotype. The chain links TRBV5-1 to TRBJ2-1; 7 nucleotides agree with TRBD2. The V gene's germline CDR1 is SGHRS and CDR2 YFSETQ. V trimming: 3 bases; J trimming: 0 bases; junction bases outside the gene matches: 6. The CDR3 extends over 16 amino acids. CDR3 protein: CASSSTTGGSYNEQFF. The CDR3 DNA reads TGCGCCAGCAGCTCAACGACGGGGGGCTCCTACAATGAGCAGTTCTTC.

This clonotype came up a few times. This chain joins TRBV25-1 and TRBJ2-2; D gene unclear. Trimming took 6 bases from V and 6 from J, leaving 11 bases between them. Germline loops: CDR1 MGHDK, CDR2 SYGVNS. The CDR3 covers 13 residues. The CDR3 coding sequence is TGTGCCAGCAGGGCAGCCAAGTCCGGGGAGCTGTTTTTT. Its translation: CASRAAKSGELFF. The full variable domain, with the rest looked up from reference TRBV25-1 and TRBJ2-2, is EADIYQTPRYLVIGTGKKITLECSQTMGHDKMYWYQQDPGMELHLIHYSYGVNSTEKGDLSSESTVSRIRTEHFPLTLESARPSHTSQYLCASRAAKSGELFFGEGSRLTVL.

The CDR3 DNA is TGTGCCAGCAGCCAGACCTTTACAGATACGCAGTATTTT. Translated, it gives CASSQTFTDTQYF. This chain uses TRBV4-2 with TRBJ2-3; D not resolved. V dropped 3 bases and J dropped 3 bases, with 7 bases sitting between them. From germline, CDR1 is LGHNA and CDR2 YNFKEQ. CDR3 length: 13 amino acids.

V gene TRBV5-1 combines with J gene TRBJ2-3, with 7 nucleotides matching TRBD2. This CDR3 region has 16 residues. The ends lost 0 bases at V and 3 bases at J; junction bases unmatched: 7. Per germline, CDR1 SGHRS and CDR2 YFSETQ. The CDR3 sequence: CASSLGPGGLTDTQYF. CDR3 coding DNA: TGCGCCAGCAGCTTGGGGCCCGGGGGGTTGACAGATACGCAGTATTTT.

V usage is TRBV19 and J usage is TRBJ1-5, with D possibly TRBD1 on 6 matching bases. Germline V lookup: CDR1 LNHDA, CDR2 SQIVND (reference sequence). The CDR3 runs to 13 residues. Trimming shortened V by 5 bases and J by 6 bases, and 11 bases separated the two germline ends. CDR3 nucleotides: TGTGCCAGTAGTTACAGGGTGAGTCAGCCCCAGCATTTT. This sequence encodes CASSYRVSQPQHF. The variable domain in full, with the rest retrieved from reference TRBV19 and TRBJ1-5, is DGGITQSPKYLFRKEGQNVTLSCEQNLNHDAMYWYRQDPGQGLRLIYYSQIVNDFQKGDIAEGYSVSREKKESFPLTVTSAQKNPTAFYLCASSYRVSQPQHFGDGTRLSIL.

A few counts support this clonotype. The chain is built from TRBV18 and TRBJ2-7; TRBD2 matches 10 bases. Germline CDR1 is KGHSH and CDR2 is LQKENI. Trimming took 4 bases from V and 0 from J; bases not matched to a gene: 9. This CDR3 has 17 amino acids. The CDR3 DNA follows: TGTGCCAGCTCACGCTCCCGCACTAGCGGGAACTCCTACGAGCAGTACTTC. Encoded protein: CASSRSRTSGNSYEQYF. Full variable domain (rest looked up from reference TRBV18 and TRBJ2-7): NAGVMQNPRHLVRRRGQEARLRCSPMKGHSHVYWYRQLPEEGLKFMVYLQKENIIDESGMPKERFSAEFPKEGPSILRIQQVVRGDSAAYFCASSRSRTSGNSYEQYFGPGTRLTVT.

This rearrangement joins TRBV30 to TRBJ2-5, with D unresolved. Germline V lookup: CDR1 GTSNPN, CDR2 SVGIG (reference sequence). The CDR3 covers 11 residues. Trimming shortened V by 7 bases and J by 5 bases, and 11 bases separated the two germline ends. The CDR3 DNA follows: TGTGCCTTGGACGGTGGGGAGACCCAGTACTTC. This gives the protein CALDGGETQYF.

V usage is TRBV2 and J usage is TRBJ2-3; D remains unclear. Germline V CDR1 and CDR2: SNHLY, FYNNEI. The CDR3 consists of 12 residues. Trimming cost V 8 bases and J 6 bases, with 12 bases left between them. CDR3 DNA: TGTGCCAGCCACCGATTTGGGGATACGCAGTATTTT. This sequence encodes CASHRFGDTQYF.

The J gene is TRBJ2-7, the V gene TRBV11-1; 8 bases line up with TRBD1. The J segment lost 11 bases and the V segment lost 5 bases, leaving 8 bases of the junction unmatched. CDR1 SGHAT and CDR2 FQDESV come from the germline V gene (reference sequence). This CDR3 is built from 12 residues. The CDR3 is CASSRGTGPEYV. CDR3 DNA: TGTGCCAGCAGCAGAGGGACAGGACCAGAGTACGTC.

This chain uses TRBV5-1 with TRBJ2-7; no firm D call. Germline loops: CDR1 SGHRS, CDR2 YFSETQ. V was clipped by 2 bases and J by 4 bases, with 10 bases between them. The CDR3 has 13 residues. This CDR3 reads CASSFEPTYEQYF. CDR3 coding DNA: TGCGCCAGCAGCTTCGAGCCGACATACGAGCAGTACTTC.

This clonotype was found a few times. The gene calls are TRBV4-1 and TRBJ1-4; 7 bases align to TRBD1. The length of the CDR3 is 16 residues. Looked up from germline, CDR1 is MGHRA and CDR2 is YSYEKL. The V gene end was trimmed by 4 bases and the J gene end by 0 bases; junction bases not matched to a gene: 5. CDR3 amino acids: CASSPRQGPTNEKLFF. The CDR3 bases are TGCGCCAGCAGCCCAAGACAGGGCCCAACTAATGAAAAACTGTTTTTT.